This T cell receptor beta chain was sequenced in a study of identical twins. General study points: Fewer insertions characterized abundant cord blood beta clonotypes, whereas memory repertoires showed none. The study found that models underestimated out-of-frame TCR alpha sharing in monozygotic twins.

In its sample, this clonotype was seen a few times. Its target is not known. TCRdb redid the calling of the 5' RACE reads with MiXCR, one entry per CDR3 protein. The table records hundreds of thousands of distinct CDR3 sequences, around a sixth of them present only once. The CDR3 sequence is 14 residues long. Trimming took off 0 bases at V and 4 bases at J, with 9 bases between the two ends. The data also belong to a second study, concerning T cells expressing NK-cell markers. That source adds: The contribution of dominant NKG2C+ clonotypes to CD8+ T cells in five to seven donors was roughly 1.0-7.0%. The study found these clonotypes also leading the CD3+CD56-NKG2C+ fraction in a few donors.

V and J are TRBV12-3 or TRBV12-4 and TRBJ1-2, with TRBD1 as a possible D gene (6 bases). The sequence came from a woman aged 18-29 years in good health. The source material was PBMCs. CDR3 bases: TGTGCCAGCAGTTTAGCGGGGACAACCTATGGCTACACCTTC. This translates into CASSLAGTTYGYTF.